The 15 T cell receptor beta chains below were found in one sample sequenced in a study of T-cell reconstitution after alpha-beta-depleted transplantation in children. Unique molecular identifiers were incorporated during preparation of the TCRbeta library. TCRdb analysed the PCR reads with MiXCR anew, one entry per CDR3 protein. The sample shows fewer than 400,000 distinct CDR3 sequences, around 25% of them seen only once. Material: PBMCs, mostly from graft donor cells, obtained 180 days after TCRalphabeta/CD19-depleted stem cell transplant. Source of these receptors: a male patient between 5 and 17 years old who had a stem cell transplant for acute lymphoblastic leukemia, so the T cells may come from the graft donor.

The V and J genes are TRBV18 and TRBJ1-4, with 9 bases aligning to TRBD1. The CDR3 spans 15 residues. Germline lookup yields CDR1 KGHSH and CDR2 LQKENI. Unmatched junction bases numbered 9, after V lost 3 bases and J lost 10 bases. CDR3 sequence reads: CASSPRTGDRGKLFF. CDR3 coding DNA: TGTGCCAGCTCACCGAGGACAGGGGATAGGGGAAAACTGTTTTTT. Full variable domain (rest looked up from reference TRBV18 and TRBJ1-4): NAGVMQNPRHLVRRRGQEARLRCSPMKGHSHVYWYRQLPEEGLKFMVYLQKENIIDESGMPKERFSAEFPKEGPSILRIQQVVRGDSAAYFCASSPRTGDRGKLFFGSGTQLSVL.

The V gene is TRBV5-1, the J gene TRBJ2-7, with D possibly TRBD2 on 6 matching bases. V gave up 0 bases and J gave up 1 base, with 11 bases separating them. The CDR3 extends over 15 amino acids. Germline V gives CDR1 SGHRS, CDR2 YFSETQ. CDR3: CASSLGGDSSYEQYF. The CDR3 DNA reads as TGCGCCAGCAGCTTGGGGGGGGACTCATCCTACGAGCAGTACTTC. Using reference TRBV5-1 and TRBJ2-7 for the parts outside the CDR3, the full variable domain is KAGVTQTPRYLIKTRGQQVTLSCSPISGHRSVSWYQQTPGQGLQFLFEYFSETQRNKGNFPGRFSGRQFSNSRSEMNVSTLELGDSALYLCASSLGGDSSYEQYFGPGTRLTVT.

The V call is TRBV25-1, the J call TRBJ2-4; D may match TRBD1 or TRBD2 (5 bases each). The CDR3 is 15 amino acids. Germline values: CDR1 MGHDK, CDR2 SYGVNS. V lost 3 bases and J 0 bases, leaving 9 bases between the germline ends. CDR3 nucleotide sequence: TGTGCCAGCAGTGAGGGGGTACTAGCCAAAAACATTCAGTACTTC. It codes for CASSEGVLAKNIQYF. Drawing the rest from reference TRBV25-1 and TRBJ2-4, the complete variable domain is EADIYQTPRYLVIGTGKKITLECSQTMGHDKMYWYQQDPGMELHLIHYSYGVNSTEKGDLSSESTVSRIRTEHFPLTLESARPSHTSQYLCASSEGVLAKNIQYFGAGTRLSVL.

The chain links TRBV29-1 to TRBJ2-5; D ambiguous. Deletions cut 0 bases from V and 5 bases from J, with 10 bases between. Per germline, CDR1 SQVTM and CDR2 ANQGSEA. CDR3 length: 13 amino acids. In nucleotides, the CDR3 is TGCAGCGTTGAAGAGGTTGGCTTCGAGACCCAGTACTTC. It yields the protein CSVEEVGFETQYF.

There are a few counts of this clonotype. The CDR3 nucleotides are TGTGCCAGCAGCTATGGGGGTGTCCAAGAGACCCAGTACTTC. Its translation: CASSYGGVQETQYF. The chain is built from TRBV9 and TRBJ2-5; perhaps D is TRBD1 or TRBD2 (5 bases each). V was trimmed by 4 bases and J by 1 base, leaving 11 bases between them. The CDR3 length is 14 residues. CDR1 and CDR2 (germline): SGDLS, YYNGEE. The whole variable domain, filled in from reference TRBV9 and TRBJ2-5, reads DSGVTQTPKHLITATGQRVTLRCSPRSGDLSVYWYQQSLDQGLQFLIQYYNGEERAKGNILERFSAQQFPDLHSELNLSSLELGDSALYFCASSYGGVQETQYFGPGTRLLVL.

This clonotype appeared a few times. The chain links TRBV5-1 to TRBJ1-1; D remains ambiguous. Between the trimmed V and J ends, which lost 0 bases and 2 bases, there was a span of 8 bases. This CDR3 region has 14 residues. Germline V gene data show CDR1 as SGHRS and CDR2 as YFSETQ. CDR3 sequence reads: CASSLERINTEAFF. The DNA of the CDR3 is TGCGCCAGCAGCTTGGAGCGGATAAACACTGAAGCTTTCTTT.

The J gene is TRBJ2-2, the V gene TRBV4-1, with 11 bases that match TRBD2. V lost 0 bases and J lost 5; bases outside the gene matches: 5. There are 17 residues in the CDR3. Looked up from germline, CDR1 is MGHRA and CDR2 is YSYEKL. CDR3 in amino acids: CASSQEGSGRVTGELFF. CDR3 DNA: TGCGCCAGCAGCCAAGAAGGTAGCGGGAGGGTTACCGGGGAGCTGTTTTTT.

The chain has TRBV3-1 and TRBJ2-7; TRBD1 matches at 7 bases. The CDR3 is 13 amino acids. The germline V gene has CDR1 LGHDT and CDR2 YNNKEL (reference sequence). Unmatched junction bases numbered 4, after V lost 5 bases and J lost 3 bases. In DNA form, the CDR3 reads TGTGCCAGCAGCAGGGGGCAAAGCTACGAGCAGTACTTC. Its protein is CASSRGQSYEQYF.

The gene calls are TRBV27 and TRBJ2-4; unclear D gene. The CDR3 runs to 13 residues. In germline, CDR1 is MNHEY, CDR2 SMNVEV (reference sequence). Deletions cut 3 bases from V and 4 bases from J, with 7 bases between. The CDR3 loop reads CASSFAAKNIQYF. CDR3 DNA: TGTGCCAGCAGTTTTGCGGCTAAAAACATTCAGTACTTC.

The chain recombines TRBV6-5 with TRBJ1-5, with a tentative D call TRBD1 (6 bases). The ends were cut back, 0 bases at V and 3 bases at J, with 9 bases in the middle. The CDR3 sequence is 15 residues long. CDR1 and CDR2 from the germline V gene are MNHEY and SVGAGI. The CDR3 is CASSYSTGANQPQHF. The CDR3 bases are TGTGCCAGCAGTTACTCGACAGGAGCCAATCAGCCCCAGCATTTT.

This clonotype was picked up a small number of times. DNA of the CDR3: TGTGCCAGCAGCTTAGTGGCCCGGACAGGGAACCACGAGCAGTACTTC. Translating it yields CASSLVARTGNHEQYF. The V gene is TRBV7-6, the J gene TRBJ2-7; 8 positions match TRBD1. CDR1 is SGHVS and CDR2 is FNYEAQ in the germline V gene. This CDR3 is 16 amino acids long. The junction had 10 bases not matched to a gene; V was cut back by 1 base and J by 5 bases.

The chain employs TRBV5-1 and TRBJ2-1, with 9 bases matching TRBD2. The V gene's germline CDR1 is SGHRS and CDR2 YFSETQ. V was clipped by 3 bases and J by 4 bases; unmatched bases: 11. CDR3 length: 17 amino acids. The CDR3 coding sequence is TGCGCCAGCAGCTGGCCGAAAATAGCGGGGGAATACAATGAGCAGTTCTTC. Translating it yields CASSWPKIAGEYNEQFF.

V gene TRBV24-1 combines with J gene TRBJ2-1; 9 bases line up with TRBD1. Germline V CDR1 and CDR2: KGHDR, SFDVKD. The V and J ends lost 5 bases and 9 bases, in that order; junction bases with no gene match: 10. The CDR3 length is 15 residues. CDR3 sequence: CATSGPGTGKVEQFF. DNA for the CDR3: TGTGCCACCAGTGGCCCCGGGACAGGGAAGGTTGAGCAGTTCTTC.

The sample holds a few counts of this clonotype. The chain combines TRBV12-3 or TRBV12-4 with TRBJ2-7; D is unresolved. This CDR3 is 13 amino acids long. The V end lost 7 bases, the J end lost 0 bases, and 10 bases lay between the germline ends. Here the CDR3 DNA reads TGTGCCAGCACCAGCGCGCTCTCCTACGAGCAGTACTTC. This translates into CASTSALSYEQYF.

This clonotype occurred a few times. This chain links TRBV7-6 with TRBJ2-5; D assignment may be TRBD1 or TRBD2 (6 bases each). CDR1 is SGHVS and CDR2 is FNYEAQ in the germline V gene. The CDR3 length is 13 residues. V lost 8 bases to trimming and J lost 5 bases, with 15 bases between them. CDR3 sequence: CASRWGAGETQYF. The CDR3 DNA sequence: TGTGCCAGCCGGTGGGGGGCAGGGGAGACCCAGTACTTC. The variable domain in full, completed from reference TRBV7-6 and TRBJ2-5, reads GAGVSQSPRYKVTKRGQDVALRCDPISGHVSLYWYRQALGQGPEFLTYFNYEAQQDKSGLPNDRFSAERPEGSISTLTIQRTEQRDSAMYRCASRWGAGETQYFGPGTRLLVL.